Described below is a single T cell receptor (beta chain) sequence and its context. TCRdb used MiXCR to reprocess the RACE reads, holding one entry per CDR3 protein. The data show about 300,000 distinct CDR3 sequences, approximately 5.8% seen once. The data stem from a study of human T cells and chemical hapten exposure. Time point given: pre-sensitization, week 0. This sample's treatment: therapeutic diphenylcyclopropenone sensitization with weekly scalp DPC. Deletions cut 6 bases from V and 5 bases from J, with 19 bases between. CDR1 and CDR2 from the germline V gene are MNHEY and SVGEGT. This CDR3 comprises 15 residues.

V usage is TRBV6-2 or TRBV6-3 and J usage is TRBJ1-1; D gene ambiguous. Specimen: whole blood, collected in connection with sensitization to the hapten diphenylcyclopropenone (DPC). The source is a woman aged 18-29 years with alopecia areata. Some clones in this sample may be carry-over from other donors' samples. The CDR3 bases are TGTGCCAGCAGCTTGGGATCTAGGCGGGAGACTGAAGCTTTCTTT. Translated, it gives CASSLGSRRETEAFF.